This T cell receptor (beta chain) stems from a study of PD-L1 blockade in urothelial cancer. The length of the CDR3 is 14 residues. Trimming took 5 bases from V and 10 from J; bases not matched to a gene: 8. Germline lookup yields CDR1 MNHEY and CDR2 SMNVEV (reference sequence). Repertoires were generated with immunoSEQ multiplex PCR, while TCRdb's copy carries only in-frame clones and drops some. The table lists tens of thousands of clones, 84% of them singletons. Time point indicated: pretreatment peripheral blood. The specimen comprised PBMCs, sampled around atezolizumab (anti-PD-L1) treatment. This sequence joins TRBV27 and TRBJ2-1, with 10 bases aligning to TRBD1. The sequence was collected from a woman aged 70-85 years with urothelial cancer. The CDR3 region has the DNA TGTGCCAGCAGTAAAATCCGGGACAGGGGAGAGCAGTTCTTC. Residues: CASSKIRDRGEQFF.